This T cell receptor beta chain was obtained from a study of blood T cell repertoires in COVID-19 (dated by TCRdb to the early 2020s). In terms of the full investigation: Collaborator samples came from the United States, Italy and Spain and covered acute and convalescent phases of COVID-19. The repertoires were released in a freely available public database intended as a resource for research on the immune response to SARS-CoV-2. The prospective study material was composed of cDNA or gDNA derived from T cells, B-cell-depleted T cells, or PBMCs. Nearly every sample came with metadata listing a de-identified subject ID, COVID-19 status, age in years and sex. Where available, HLA class I and class II types were taken from metadata supplied by the sample provider and were not determined by assay-based typing. Deeply sampled blood TCRbeta repertoires from subjects exposed to, actively infected with, or recovered from COVID-19 were included in the dataset. Samples were obtained from the ongoing ImmuneRACE study (first 160 participants) and from 1,254 subjects provided by 6 global collaborators.

Participants in the prospective study were aged 18 to 89 years, lived in about two dozen United States geographic areas, and enrolled through a virtual design. Cohort assignment in the prospective study relied on participant-reported clinical history from a screening survey and a study questionnaire. ImmuneRACE Cohort 3 recovered participants were defined by two consecutive negative NP/OP PCR tests, healthcare professional clearance, or symptom resolution. Mobile phlebotomists in the prospective study collected whole blood, serum and a nasopharyngeal or oropharyngeal swab from every participant. Participants in the prospective study had the option to provide additional blood draws and questionnaires over a roughly two-month period. Blood samples from the prospective study were shipped frozen or at room temperature prior to DNA extraction. Here is what the overall study found, with its caveats: The quantity of clinical and demographic metadata differed by source and by participant and was supplied without curation.

This clone has just a few counts. Its antigen is still unknown. No base quality information exists; no much larger clone differs at one position. From the germline V gene (reference sequence), CDR1 is GTSNPN and CDR2 is SVGIG. The germline V end is reduced by 7 bases and the J end by 7 bases; junction bases left unmatched: 7. The cysteine opens and the phenylalanine closes a CDR3 of 12 amino acids. Only CDR3 DNA remains: 36 bases, in frame from the first base. TCRbeta CDR3 regions were amplified from genomic DNA using the immunoSEQ Assay, a bias-controlled multiplex PCR. In the paper's pipeline: The number of nucleated cells in each sample was estimated from the amplification of reference gene primers within the assay. To quantify the absolute abundance of each unique TCRbeta CDR3 rearrangement, sequence reads were collapsed and filtered. For each sample, productive Simpson clonality was calculated as the square root of Simpson's diversity index over productive rearrangements. TCRdb retrieved this table from immuneACCESS and kept in-frame rearrangements only. Not all clones are present; in checked studies, unresolved V genes account for under half, and no reason is known for the remainder. Clone size and V and J calls were adopted from that table, with D and trimming inferred from the DNA. The sample profile shows about 230,000 clones; about four fifths of them were found once. Of the sample, 1.8% falls within the top ten clones.

The sample consisted of PBMCs or T cells enriched from blood (not recorded which). This sequence uses TRBV30 and TRBJ1-5; 7 bases in the middle match TRBD1. This receptor was taken from a man aged 55 to 70 who had recovered from COVID-19. The sequenced DNA is TGTGCCTTAGGGACAGAGGGGCAGCCCCAGCATTTT. It specifies CALGTEGQPQHF.